Listed below are T cell receptor beta chains from one sample, sequenced in a study of cytomegalovirus exposure and HLA in healthy donors. Generated by immunoSEQ multiplex PCR, the TCRdb table keeps only in-frame clones and is missing some. The sample has about 140,000 clones, approximately 93% seen once. Sample: PBMCs. The source of these receptors is a man aged 18 to 35 in good health and CMV-seronegative. Each CDR3 is given with its conserved first and last residue. A D gene is named only where the DNA matches it firmly. Only part of the rows carry a size: once, few, many, or a class if the clone is expanded.

v_gene	d_gene	j_gene	abundance	CDR3nt	CDR3aa
TRBV10-1	-	TRBJ2-2	-	TGCGCCAGCAGTGCGAACCCCGTGGCAGCCGGGGAGCTGTTTTTT	CASSANPVAAGELFF
TRBV5-8	-	TRBJ2-5	-	TGTGCCAGCACCCGGCTTGAAGGGAGAGAGACCCAGTACTTC	CASTRLEGRETQYF
TRBV16	-	TRBJ2-5	once	TGTGCCAGCAGCTATAGGACATTTCAAGAGACCCAGTACTTC	CASSYRTFQETQYF
TRBV5-1	-	TRBJ2-7	-	TGCGCCAGCAGCGCCTCGGGGGGCGCCTACGAGCAGTACTTC	CASSASGGAYEQYF
TRBV30	-	TRBJ2-3	-	TGTGCCTGGAAGGGGGGGGCCTCGAACACAGATACGCAGTATTTT	CAWKGGASNTDTQYF
TRBV2	-	TRBJ2-5	-	TGTGCCAGCAGTGAATTTTCTGGCCCCGAGGAGGGGACCCAGTACTTC	CASSEFSGPEEGTQYF
TRBV7-8	-	TRBJ2-7	-	TGTGCCAGCAGCTTACAGGGGACGGCCTACGAGCAGTACTTC	CASSLQGTAYEQYF
TRBV7-6	TRBD2	TRBJ2-5	-	TGTGCCAGCAGCCAGACTAGCGGAGTAATACAAGAGACCCAGTACTTC	CASSQTSGVIQETQYF
TRBV9	TRBD1	TRBJ2-2	-	TGTGCCAGCAGCGTGGGGACAGGGGGTATGAGGGAGCTGTTTTTT	CASSVGTGGMRELFF
TRBV6-6	-	TRBJ1-2	-	TGTGCCACTCAAACCATAGATGGCTACACCTTC	CATQTIDGYTF